The 4 T cell receptor beta chains below all came from one sample that was sequenced in a study of sequential checkpoint blockade in melanoma. Profiled with immunoSEQ multiplex PCR; TCRdb holds only in-frame clones, not every one. Altogether some 14,000 clones are present, approximately 52% being singletons, with the ten largest covering roughly 16%. The treatment was: randomized to nivolumab then ipilimumab (arm A) or the reverse (arm B). The input for sequencing was CD8+ T cells sorted from blood (inferred from file names), taken from a patient given nivolumab and ipilimumab in sequence. These receptors were collected from a human donor with melanoma.

The V call is TRBV7-3, the J call TRBJ2-2, with D perhaps matching TRBD2 (5 bases). This CDR3 is built from 16 residues. The germline CDR1 and CDR2 sequences are SGHTA and FQGTGA. V lost 4 bases and J 0 bases, leaving 12 bases between the germline ends. The CDR3: CASSSPGGSNTGELFF. CDR3 sequence (DNA): TGTGCCAGCAGCTCCCCTGGCGGGTCGAACACCGGGGAGCTGTTTTTT. Full variable domain (outside the CDR3, taken from reference TRBV7-3 and TRBJ2-2): GAGVSQTPSNKVTEKGKYVELRCDPISGHTALYWYRQSLGQGPEFLIYFQGTGAADDSGLPNDRFFAVRPEGSVSTLKIQRTERGDSAVYLCASSSPGGSNTGELFFGEGSRLTVL.

The CDR3: CASSYGQGTYEQYF. The CDR3 DNA reads as TGTGCCAGCAGTTACGGACAGGGTACCTACGAGCAGTACTTC. The rearrangement uses TRBV6-5 and TRBJ2-7; 8 bases line up with TRBD1. Germline loops: CDR1 MNHEY, CDR2 SVGAGI. The CDR3 is made up of 14 amino acids. V lost 2 bases, J lost 2 bases, and 2 bases stayed unmatched.

This clone was seen only a few times. The CDR3 protein is CAISTGQGISYNEQFF. The CDR3, as DNA: TGTGCCATCAGTACGGGACAGGGAATCTCCTACAATGAGCAGTTCTTC. The chain employs TRBV10-3 and TRBJ2-1, with 9 bases identical to TRBD1. The V gene's germline CDR1 is ENHRY and CDR2 SYGVKD. The CDR3 loop spans 16 amino acids. J gave up 0 bases and V 5 bases, and 5 bases lay outside the gene matches.

The CDR3 nucleotides are TGTGCATCCGGGGGGGGTTCAACCTACGAGCAGTACTTC. This gives the protein CASGGGSTYEQYF. The chain carries TRBV2 and TRBJ2-7; 8 positions agree with TRBD2. This CDR3 contains 13 residues. In germline, CDR1 is SNHLY, CDR2 FYNNEI.